The next 32 T cell receptor beta chains were all read from a single sample in a study of blood T cell repertoires in COVID-19. Some clones are missing from TCRdb's copy, which holds only in-frame ones; the method was immunoSEQ multiplex PCR. The sample contains approximately 100,000 clones, over 75% of which appear only once. The sample comprised peripheral blood. The receptors here all came from a human donor in a cohort sampled during active or convalescent COVID-19.

This chain links TRBV19 with TRBJ1-1, with D perhaps matching TRBD1 (5 bases). Trimming stripped 4 bases from V and 2 bases from J, with 11 bases between. The CDR3 runs to 14 residues. Germline V CDR1 and CDR2: LNHDA, SQIVND (reference sequence). CDR3 nucleotides: TGTGCCAGTAGTAAACAGACAGTTAACACTGAAGCTTTCTTT. Protein sequence: CASSKQTVNTEAFF.

The rearrangement links TRBV13 to TRBJ2-1; 7 bases are a match to TRBD2. CDR3 length: 19 amino acids. Germline CDR1 reads PRHDT; CDR2 reads FYEKMQ (reference sequence). Trimming cost V 5 bases and J 0 bases; bases outside gene matches: 16. Written as DNA, the CDR3 is TGTGCCAGCAGCCCAACCCTTAGCCCCACGGGGGGCTCCTACAATGAGCAGTTCTTC. Residues: CASSPTLSPTGGSYNEQFF.

V gene TRBV19 combines with J gene TRBJ1-1, with D possibly matching TRBD1 (6 bases). The CDR3 sequence is 13 residues long. CDR1 and CDR2 (germline): LNHDA, SQIVND (reference sequence). With 6 bases removed from V and 0 bases from J, the gap between germline ends came to 8 bases. Written as DNA, the CDR3 is TGTGCCAGTAGCGGACAGATGAACACTGAAGCTTTCTTT. Residues: CASSGQMNTEAFF.

This clone has only a few counts. V and J are TRBV27 and TRBJ1-2, with D possibly being TRBD1 (5 bases). The CDR3 has 14 residues. The ends were cut back, 2 bases at V and 2 bases at J, with 9 bases in the middle. CDR1 and CDR2 from the germline V gene are MNHEY and SMNVEV (reference sequence). The CDR3 bases are TGTGCCAGCAGTTTACACAGGACAAACTATGGCTACACCTTC. It encodes CASSLHRTNYGYTF.

V is TRBV9 and J is TRBJ2-7; D may be TRBD1 (5 bases). CDR3 length: 14 amino acids. Germline lookup yields CDR1 SGDLS and CDR2 YYNGEE. Trimming pared 0 bases from V and 2 bases from J, leaving 9 bases between. CDR3 amino acids: CASSVDSGPYEQYF. The CDR3, as DNA: TGTGCCAGCAGCGTAGACTCAGGGCCCTACGAGCAGTACTTC.

This chain connects TRBV6-5 to TRBJ2-3; TRBD2 matches at 9 bases. V was pared by 6 bases and J by 0 bases, with 4 bases of the junction left unmatched. The CDR3 is made up of 15 amino acids. The V gene's germline CDR1 is MNHEY and CDR2 SVGAGI. CDR3 coding DNA: TGTGCCAGCAGGCGGGGGGGCCCTAGCACAGATACGCAGTATTTT. Protein product: CASRRGGPSTDTQYF.

The CDR3 reads CASSRGGIEAFF. CDR3 coding DNA: TGTGCCAGCTCACGAGGAGGGATTGAAGCTTTCTTT. The chain has TRBV18 and TRBJ1-1; D call uncertain. The V gene's germline CDR1 is KGHSH and CDR2 LQKENI. The V gene lost 4 bases and the J gene lost 7 bases, with 10 bases spanning the gap. The CDR3 is 12 amino acids.

This chain links TRBV7-2 with TRBJ1-6; 10 bases are shared with TRBD1. The CDR3 spans 16 residues. V lost 5 bases, J lost 9 bases, and 10 bases stayed unmatched. CDR1 and CDR2 from the germline V gene are SGHTA and FQGNSA. The CDR3 DNA reads as TGTGCCAGCAGCCGCAGAGCAGGGACAGGGGTTTCACCCCTCCACTTT. Protein product: CASSRRAGTGVSPLHF.

The chain joins TRBV7-9 to TRBJ1-1, with TRBD1 identical over 7 bases. This CDR3 is 12 amino acids long. Per germline, CDR1 SEHNR and CDR2 FQNEAQ (reference sequence). With 5 bases clipped from V and 8 bases from J, the junction kept 5 bases outside the gene matches. Written as DNA, the CDR3 is TGTGCCAGCAGCCGAGGGGGCATGGAAGCTTTCTTT. It specifies CASSRGGMEAFF.

The chain is built from TRBV7-2 and TRBJ1-6; D is undetermined. This CDR3 spans 14 amino acids. V lost 1 base and J 4 bases, leaving 5 bases between the germline ends. Germline V gives CDR1 SGHTA, CDR2 FQGNSA. CDR3 protein: CASSLDGYNSPLHF. The CDR3 DNA is TGTGCCAGCAGCTTAGACGGTTATAATTCACCCCTCCACTTT.

This clone appeared once. The chain uses TRBV19 and TRBJ2-1; D possibly corresponds to TRBD1 (5 bases). Trimming took off 4 bases at V and 9 bases at J, with 25 bases between the two ends. Germline CDR1 is LNHDA and CDR2 is SQIVND (reference sequence). The CDR3 spans 17 residues. CDR3 protein: CASSTPQGTVRRREQFF. CDR3 coding DNA: TGTGCCAGTAGTACACCCCAGGGAACCGTCAGGCGCCGTGAGCAGTTCTTC.

The chain carries TRBV7-2 and TRBJ1-5; tentative D call: TRBD1 (5 bases). Looked up from germline, CDR1 is SGHTA and CDR2 is FQGNSA. The CDR3 length is 15 residues. Trimming left V 2 bases short and J 1 base short, with 9 bases between. CDR3 in DNA: TGTGCCAGCAGCTTACAGGGACTAAGCAATCAGCCCCAGCATTTT. Protein: CASSLQGLSNQPQHF. Full variable domain (rest looked up from reference TRBV7-2 and TRBJ1-5): GAGVSQSPSNKVTEKGKDVELRCDPISGHTALYWYRQSLGQGLEFLIYFQGNSAPDKSGLPSDRFSAERTGGSVSTLTIQRTQQEDSAVYLCASSLQGLSNQPQHFGDGTRLSIL.

The chain carries TRBV3-1 (or the pseudogene TRBV3-2) and TRBJ1-2; D remains unclear. V lost 4 bases and J 4 bases, leaving 4 bases between the germline ends. The germline V gene encodes CDR1 LGHDT and CDR2 YNNKEL (reference sequence). CDR3 length: 11 amino acids. DNA for the CDR3: TGTGCCAGCAGCCGGGCCTATGGCTACACCTTC. This encodes CASSRAYGYTF.

This clone was recorded once. The chain couples TRBV24-1 to TRBJ2-3; 11 bases match TRBD2. V lost 8 bases, J lost 5 bases, and 11 bases stayed unmatched. From germline, CDR1 is KGHDR and CDR2 SFDVKD. The CDR3 is 16 amino acids. DNA for the CDR3: TGTGCCACCAACTCGGCTAGCGGGGGGCCAGGAGATACGCAGTATTTT. It is translated as CATNSASGGPGDTQYF.

The rearrangement links TRBV11-2 to TRBJ2-7; the match to TRBD2 covers 7 bases. Germline V CDR1 and CDR2: SGHAT, FQNNGV. The CDR3 has 15 amino acids. V lost 1 base and J lost 4; bases outside the gene matches: 7. Here the CDR3 reads CASSLALRGEYEQYF. The CDR3 nucleotides are TGTGCCAGCAGCTTAGCCCTTCGGGGGGAGTACGAGCAGTACTTC.

This rearrangement joins TRBV5-1 to TRBJ1-3; D is uncertain. Looked up from germline, CDR1 is SGHRS and CDR2 is YFSETQ. The CDR3 is 14 amino acids. V was pared by 3 bases and J by 0 bases, with 7 bases between. The CDR3, as DNA: TGCGCCAGCAGCTCTACGATCTCTGGAAACACCATATATTTT. Its translation: CASSSTISGNTIYF.

V and J are TRBV11-1 and TRBJ2-1; 8 bases map to TRBD2. The CDR3 sequence is 15 residues long. Germline V gene lookup returns CDR1 SGHAT and CDR2 FQDESV (reference sequence). The V segment lost 4 bases and the J segment 6 bases; nucleotides outside the gene matches: 8. CDR3 in amino acids: CASSYSAGGFNEQFF. The CDR3 coding sequence is TGTGCCAGCAGCTATAGTGCGGGGGGATTCAATGAGCAGTTCTTC.

The chain employs TRBV15 and TRBJ1-6, with D possibly TRBD1 on 6 matching bases. The CDR3 runs to 13 residues. Germline CDR1 is LNHNV and CDR2 is YYDKDF (reference sequence). Deletions cut 3 bases from V and 12 bases from J, with 12 bases between. CDR3 in amino acids: CATSRETGRPLHF. CDR3 coding DNA: TGTGCCACCAGCAGGGAAACAGGGAGACCCCTCCACTTT.

This chain joins TRBV30 and TRBJ1-6; D remains ambiguous. V dropped 4 bases and J dropped 10 bases, with 8 bases sitting between them. Germline CDR1 is GTSNPN and CDR2 is SVGIG (reference sequence). This CDR3 has 11 amino acids. In DNA form, the CDR3 reads TGTGCCTGGAATCTCGTATCACCCCTCCACTTT. The encoded protein is CAWNLVSPLHF.

For the CDR3, the DNA is TGTGCCAGCACTAGCGGGGGTCTTAGCTCCTACAATGAGCAGTTCTTC. This encodes CASTSGGLSSYNEQFF. The genes are TRBV2 and TRBJ2-1, with 10 bases that match TRBD2. Per germline, CDR1 SNHLY and CDR2 FYNNEI. CDR3 size: 16 residues. Germline trimming cut 7 bases from V and 0 bases from J; bases unmatched to any gene: 6. The full variable domain, with the rest looked up from reference TRBV2 and TRBJ2-1, is EPEVTQTPSHQVTQMGQEVILRCVPISNHLYFYWYRQILGQKVEFLVSFYNNEISEKSEIFDDQFSVERPDGSNFTLKIRSTKLEDSAMYFCASTSGGLSSYNEQFFGPGTRLTVL.

V is TRBV4-2 and J is TRBJ1-5, with 7 bases aligning to TRBD1. Germline CDR1 is LGHNA and CDR2 is YNFKEQ. The length of the CDR3 is 20 residues. V lost 1 base, J lost 0 bases, and 15 bases stayed unmatched. The CDR3 sequence: CASSQVRNRGRGHSNQPQHF. Here the CDR3 DNA reads TGTGCCAGCAGCCAAGTTCGAAACAGGGGCCGCGGACATAGCAATCAGCCCCAGCATTTT.

The chain uses TRBV5-4 and TRBJ2-2; no reliable D call. Germline lookup yields CDR1 SGHNT and CDR2 YYREEE (reference sequence). V dropped 0 bases and J dropped 0 bases, with 9 bases sitting between them. CDR3 length: 16 amino acids. The CDR3 sequence: CASSLEPFANTGELFF. The DNA for the CDR3 is TGTGCCAGCAGCTTGGAGCCGTTCGCGAACACCGGGGAGCTGTTTTTT.

The CDR3 protein is CASSVATSPQETQYF. The CDR3 bases are TGTGCCAGCAGCGTAGCAACTAGCCCGCAAGAGACCCAGTACTTC. This chain links TRBV9 with TRBJ2-5; D is perhaps TRBD2 (6 bases). The CDR3 has 15 residues. V was cut by 0 bases and J by 2 bases, with 11 bases left in between. Germline V gene sequence: CDR1 SGDLS, CDR2 YYNGEE. The variable domain in full, with the rest retrieved from reference TRBV9 and TRBJ2-5, is DSGVTQTPKHLITATGQRVTLRCSPRSGDLSVYWYQQSLDQGLQFLIQYYNGEERAKGNILERFSAQQFPDLHSELNLSSLELGDSALYFCASSVATSPQETQYFGPGTRLLVL.

As for this clone: One junction end disagrees with the germline gene, perhaps due to a read error. The DNA for the CDR3 is TGTGCCAGCAGCCTTGCGCTCCAGGAGCGGAGGAATTTT. Translation gives CASSLALQERRNF. This chain joins TRBV5-4 and TRBJ2-3; weak D call: TRBD2 (5 bases). Germline V gene sequence: CDR1 SGHNT, CDR2 YYREEE (reference sequence). This CDR3 comprises 13 residues.

The chain is built from TRBV6-5 and TRBJ1-2, with D unclear. This CDR3 region has 14 residues. Germline CDR1 MNHEY, CDR2 SVGAGI. V was clipped by 6 bases and J by 5 bases, with 16 bases between them. DNA for the CDR3: TGTGCCAGCAGAACGGTCGGGGTGTGGTATGGCTACACCTTC. As protein: CASRTVGVWYGYTF.

The chain is built from TRBV3-1 (or the pseudogene TRBV3-2) and TRBJ1-6, with no clear D. Trimming removed 4 bases from V and 5 bases from J, with 18 bases in between. The CDR3 spans 17 residues. Germline V CDR1 and CDR2: LGHDT, YNNKEL (reference sequence). CDR3 in amino acids: CASSRGNPLFDNSPLHF. In nucleotides, the CDR3 is TGTGCCAGCAGCCGCGGGAACCCCCTATTCGATAATTCACCCCTCCACTTT.

The chain carries TRBV19 and TRBJ2-2, with D possibly TRBD1 on 5 matching bases. Germline CDR1 LNHDA, CDR2 SQIVND (reference sequence). Trimming stripped 5 bases from V and 9 bases from J, with 13 bases between. CDR3 length equals 13 residues. CDR3 DNA: TGTGCCAGTAGTCACCGGACATCCTGGGAGCTGTTTTTT. This sequence encodes CASSHRTSWELFF.

The V gene is TRBV28, the J gene TRBJ1-2; D possibly corresponds to TRBD1 (5 bases). There are 12 residues in the CDR3. The germline gives CDR1 MDHEN, CDR2 SYDVKM. Trimming left V 4 bases short and J 4 bases short, with 7 bases between. CDR3 loop: CASSSQGYGYTF. The CDR3 DNA is TGTGCCAGCAGTTCCCAGGGCTATGGCTACACCTTC.

This chain joins TRBV5-1 and TRBJ2-2, with D unclear. The CDR3 loop spans 15 amino acids. Trimming cost V 0 bases and J 2 bases, with 8 bases left between them. Germline CDR1 is SGHRS and CDR2 is YFSETQ. CDR3 bases: TGCGCCAGCAGCTTGGTCCAGATAAACACCGGGGAGCTGTTTTTT. This gives the protein CASSLVQINTGELFF.

The V gene is TRBV18, the J gene TRBJ2-6; 10 bases agree with TRBD1. CDR3 length equals 19 residues. Germline CDR1 is KGHSH and CDR2 is LQKENI. The junction had 8 bases not matched to a gene; V was cut back by 3 bases and J by 0 bases. CDR3 sequence (DNA): TGTGCCAGCTCACCCCCGAGGACAGGGGGGGGCTCTGGGGCCAACGTCCTGACTTTC. Translated: CASSPPRTGGGSGANVLTF.

J is TRBJ1-1 and V is TRBV3-1 (or the pseudogene TRBV3-2); the D gene is possibly TRBD1 (6 bases). V lost 5 bases to trimming and J lost 5 bases, with 15 bases between them. Germline V gene lookup returns CDR1 LGHDT and CDR2 YNNKEL (reference sequence). This CDR3 has 14 residues. The CDR3 sequence: CASSLSDRGTEAFF. Written as DNA, the CDR3 is TGTGCCAGCAGCTTGTCAGATAGGGGGACTGAAGCTTTCTTT.

This clone was seen once. The rearrangement uses TRBV10-2 and TRBJ2-2; D gene uncertain. This CDR3 spans 14 amino acids. Trimming stripped 6 bases from V and 1 base from J, with 9 bases between. Germline-derived CDR1 and CDR2 are WSHSY and SAAADI. CDR3 DNA sequence: TGCGCCAGCAGGTCCAGGCTGAACACCGGGGAGCTGTTTTTT. Translating gives CASRSRLNTGELFF.